The present T cell receptor (beta chain) was sequenced within a study of T cell repertoires in cytomegalovirus infection. Study details: Used in the study were CMV epitopes, some recently identified and HLA-C-restricted, others well-studied and HLA-B-restricted.

TCRdb redid the calling of the reads with MiXCR, one entry per CDR3 protein. The sample shows a few hundred thousand distinct CDR3 sequences, more than 20% of them seen only once. Comments on this clonotype: Its cognate antigen is unknown.

Germline loops: CDR1 MDHEN, CDR2 SYDVKM. Trimming cost V 5 bases and J 7 bases, with 5 bases left between them. The CDR3 has 10 amino acids. The source material was cultured PBMCs, sampled from culture after CMV antigen stimulation. This receptor was obtained from a human donor in good health (CMV status not recorded). Some clones in this sample may be carry-over from other donors' samples. V usage is TRBV28 and J usage is TRBJ1-1; D remains ambiguous. The CDR3 spells CASSLREAFF. CDR3 DNA: TGTGCCAGCAGTCTTCGTGAAGCTTTCTTT.